This T cell receptor beta chain was observed in a study of T cells in Graves' hyperthyroidism and ophthalmopathy. Trimming removed 2 bases from V and 4 bases from J, with 12 bases in between. Germline V CDR1 and CDR2: PRHDT, FYEKMQ (reference sequence). CDR3 length: 15 residues. The study, taken as a whole, reports: Blood also contained most expanded thyroid clonotypes above 0.001. Model-based prediction identified ophthalmopathy a median about 6 months prior to its onset.

Stable Graves' hyperthyroidism denoted no ophthalmopathy progression over 18 months. Researchers amplified the TCR beta CDR3 regions from RNA transcripts. Carried out on the TCR CDR3, a first-round RT-PCR used the HTBI primer set. TCRdb analysed the multiplex PCR reads with MiXCR anew, one entry per CDR3 protein. The data contain around 620,000 distinct CDR3 sequences, under 20% of them seen just once; the ten biggest clones take up 3% to 4%. A few counts support this clonotype. Its antigen remains unidentified. The chain carries TRBV13 and TRBJ2-1; D may match TRBD1 or TRBD2 (5 bases each). The sequencing input was blood. This receptor was identified in a woman aged 25 to 39 with Graves' hyperthyroidism. CDR3 protein: CASSLMAGSYNEQFF. The CDR3 nucleotides read TGTGCCAGCAGCTTAATGGCAGGGAGTTACAATGAGCAGTTCTTC.